The rows below give T cell receptor beta chains drawn from one sample of a study of CD8 T cells in ankylosing spondylitis. TCRdb processed the 5' RACE reads anew with MiXCR; each CDR3 protein has one entry. The table has about 750,000 distinct CDR3 sequences, around a fifth seen once. Sequences were obtained from blood, either unsorted or a sorted T cell fraction (not recorded which). The receptors shown here come from a male donor with ankylosing spondylitis. CDR3s include the opening cysteine and the closing phenylalanine or tryptophan. The D gene is left open where the match is weak. The size field is filled for only some rows; it gives once, few, many or a size class.

>.|TRBJ2-3|TRBD2|TRBV5-1
TGCGCCAGCAGCTTGGGAGTAGCGGGGGGGCGAAAAGGCACAGATACGCAGTATTTT
CASSLGVAGGRKGTDTQYF
>.|TRBJ1-6|.|TRBV7-3
TGTGCCAGCAGCCAAGACGGTAATTCACCCCTCCACTTT
CASSQDGNSPLHF
>.|TRBJ2-5|TRBD2|TRBV20-1
TGCAGTGCTAGAGATGGCGGGAGCCAAGAGACCCAGTACTTC
CSARDGGSQETQYF
>.|TRBJ2-7|.|TRBV12-3/TRBV12-4
TGTGCCAGCAGTTTGACGGGAATACCCTACGAGCAGTACTTC
CASSLTGIPYEQYF
>few|TRBJ2-5|TRBD1|TRBV5-1
TGCGCCAGCAGCTTGGAAGGGGGCTTCGGGGAGACCCAGTACTTC
CASSLEGGFGETQYF
>many|TRBJ1-1|TRBD1|TRBV29-1
TGCAGCGTTGAAGGGGCCGAGGGGGCAAGGGCTGAAGCCTTCTTT
CSVEGAEGARAEAFF
>few|TRBJ2-1|TRBD1|TRBV3-1
TGTGCCAGCAGCCAAGAGCTCTCCGGGACAGGGTGGGATGAGCAGTTCTTC
CASSQELSGTGWDEQFF
>.|TRBJ2-2|.|TRBV4-1
TGCGCCAGCACCGAGAATTTAGTGTTTACCGGGGAGCTGTTTTTT
CASTENLVFTGELFF
>few|TRBJ1-2|.|TRBV28
TGTGCCAGCAGTTTAGAATTAGGGGGGGCCGCTAACTATGGCTACACCTTC
CASSLELGGAANYGYTF
>few|TRBJ2-2|.|TRBV5-1
TGCGCCAGCAGAACCACCGGAGGGTTCGGGGAGCTGTTTTTT
CASRTTGGFGELFF
>.|TRBJ2-3|TRBD2|TRBV28
TGTGCCAGCAGTTCCTCCCTAGCGGGGTTTTTAAGCACAGATACGCAGTATTTT
CASSSSLAGFLSTDTQYF
>few|TRBJ2-7|.|TRBV14
TGTGCCAGCAGCCAGAACAGCTCACCGTACTTC
CASSQNSSPYF
>few|TRBJ2-3|TRBD1|TRBV10-3
TGTGCCATCAGGGGGGACAGGGGTCTAACAGATACGCAGTATTTT
CAIRGDRGLTDTQYF
>.|TRBJ2-7|TRBD2|TRBV20-1
TGCAGTGCTAGAGCGCTTCTCGCGGGAGGGCCCCCCCACGAGCAGTACTTC
CSARALLAGGPPHEQYF
>few|TRBJ2-7|.|TRBV29-1
TGCAGCTTCCCGGGGCCGCTCTCGTCGTACTTC
CSFPGPLSSYF
>few|TRBJ2-3|TRBD1|TRBV6-4
TGTGCCAGCAGTGCAGGGGACAGAAAGGCGGATACGCAGTATTTT
CASSAGDRKADTQYF
>many|TRBJ1-2|TRBD1|TRBV29-1
TGCAGCGTTGGGACAGGGGGCTCTGGCTACACCTTC
CSVGTGGSGYTF